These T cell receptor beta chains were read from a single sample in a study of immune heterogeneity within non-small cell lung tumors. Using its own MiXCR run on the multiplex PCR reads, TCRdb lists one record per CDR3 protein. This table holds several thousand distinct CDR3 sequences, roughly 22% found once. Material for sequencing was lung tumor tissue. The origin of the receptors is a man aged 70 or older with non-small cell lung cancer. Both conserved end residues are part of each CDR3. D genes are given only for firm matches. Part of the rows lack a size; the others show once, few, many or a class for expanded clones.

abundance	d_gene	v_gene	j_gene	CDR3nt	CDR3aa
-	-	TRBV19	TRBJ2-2	TGTGCCAGTACCCGTGGTTGGACCGGGGAGCTGTTTTTT	CASTRGWTGELFF
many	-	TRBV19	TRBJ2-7	TGTGCCAGTAGTATGGCCGGGTACGAGCAGTACTTC	CASSMAGYEQYF
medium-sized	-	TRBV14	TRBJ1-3	TGTGCCAGCAGCCAAGAGCGGCGAAACACCATATATTTT	CASSQERRNTIYF
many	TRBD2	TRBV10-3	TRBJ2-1	TGTGCCATCAGCTCGATCGGGGGGGCAAATGAGCAGTTCTTC	CAISSIGGANEQFF
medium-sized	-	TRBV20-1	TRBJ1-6	TGCAGTGCTAGGGTGACAGGAAATAATTCACCCCTCCACTTT	CSARVTGNNSPLHF
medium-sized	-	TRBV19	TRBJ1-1	TGTGCCAGTATGCACAGGACTATGAACACTGAAGCTTTCTTT	CASMHRTMNTEAFF
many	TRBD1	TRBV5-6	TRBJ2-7	TGTGCCAGCAGCTACCGCGGACAGGGGTTTTACGAGCAGTACTTC	CASSYRGQGFYEQYF
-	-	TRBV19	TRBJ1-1	TGTGCCAGTAGTACGCGGGGGGGGAGTTCCCGGAATACTGAAGCTTTCTTT	CASSTRGGSSRNTEAFF
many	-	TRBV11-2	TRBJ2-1	TGTGCCAGCAGCTCGGGGTTCGAGCAGTTCTTC	CASSSGFEQFF
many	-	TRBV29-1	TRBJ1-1	TGCAGCGTTGCCCTGCACACTGAAGCTTTCTTT	CSVALHTEAFF
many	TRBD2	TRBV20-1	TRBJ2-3	TGCAGTGCCACTATAGCGGGGGACACAGATACGCAGTATTTT	CSATIAGDTDTQYF
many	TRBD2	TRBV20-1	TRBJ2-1	TGCAGTGCTAGAGAACGTTACGGGCGGGAGTTCTACAATGAGCAGTTCTTC	CSARERYGREFYNEQFF
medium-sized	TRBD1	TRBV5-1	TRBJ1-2	TGCGCCAGCAGCTCAGAGGGGGCCTATGGCTACACCTTC	CASSSEGAYGYTF
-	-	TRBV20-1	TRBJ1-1	TGCAGTGCTAGAGGGGGAAGGGGCAACACTGAAGCTTTCTTT	CSARGGRGNTEAFF
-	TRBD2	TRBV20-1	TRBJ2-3	TGCAGTGCTAGTTACCTAGCGGGGGCCCTTTTAAGGACAGATACGCAGTATTTT	CSASYLAGALLRTDTQYF
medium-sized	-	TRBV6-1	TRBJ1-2	TGTGCCAGCTGGTCCGGTACCTATGGCTACACCTTC	CASWSGTYGYTF
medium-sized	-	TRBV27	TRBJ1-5	TGTGCCAGCAGTTTAAACGGAGGACCCTCGAGCAATCAGCCCCAGCATTTT	CASSLNGGPSSNQPQHF
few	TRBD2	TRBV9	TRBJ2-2	TGTGCCAGCAGCGCACTAGCGGGAGCGGACACCGGGGAGCTGTTTTTT	CASSALAGADTGELFF
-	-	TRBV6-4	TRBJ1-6	TGTGCCAGCAGTGACAGGGAAAATTCACCCCTCCACTTT	CASSDRENSPLHF
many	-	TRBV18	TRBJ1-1	TGTGCCAGCTCACCACGACCGGAGGGGAACACTGAAGCTTTCTTT	CASSPRPEGNTEAFF
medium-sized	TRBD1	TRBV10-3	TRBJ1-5	TGTGCCATCAAGGGACAGGGGGAGGGTCAGCCCCAGCATTTT	CAIKGQGEGQPQHF
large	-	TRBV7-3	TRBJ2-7	TGTGCCAGCAGCCGCCGGGACCCCGCCCGGGAGCAGTACTTC	CASSRRDPAREQYF
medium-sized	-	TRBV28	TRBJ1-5	TGTGCCAGCACCTACAAGCTAGGACGGCCCCAGCATTTT	CASTYKLGRPQHF
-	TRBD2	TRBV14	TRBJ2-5	TGTGCCAGCAGCCCCAGGACTAGCGGGGCCTACCAAGAGACCCAGTACTTC	CASSPRTSGAYQETQYF
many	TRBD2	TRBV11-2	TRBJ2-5	TGTGCCAGCAGCTTAAAGGGGCGGGGGGCTCCTAACCAAGAGACCCAGTACTTC	CASSLKGRGAPNQETQYF
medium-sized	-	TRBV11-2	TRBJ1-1	TGTGCCAGCAGTCCGCCCGGGGCAAGGAGGAACACTGAAGCTTTCTTT	CASSPPGARRNTEAFF
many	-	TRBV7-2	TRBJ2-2	TGTGCCAGCAGCTTAGCGGGAGTGGGCACCGGGGAGCTGTTTTTT	CASSLAGVGTGELFF
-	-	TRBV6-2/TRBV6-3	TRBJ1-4	TGTGCCAGCAGTTACTCGGGCAGGGTTGGTGAAAAACTGTTTTTT	CASSYSGRVGEKLFF
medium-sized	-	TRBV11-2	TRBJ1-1	TGTGCCAGCAGCTCCGACACCCGGCGGGCTGAAGCTTTCTTT	CASSSDTRRAEAFF
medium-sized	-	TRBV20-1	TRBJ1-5	TGCAGTGCTAGGTATAACAGCAATCAGCCCCAGCATTTT	CSARYNSNQPQHF
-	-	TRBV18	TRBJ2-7	TGTGCCAGCTCACCGGACACCTACGAGCAGTACTTC	CASSPDTYEQYF
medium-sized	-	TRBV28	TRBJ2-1	TGTGCCAGCAGTTTAACGGGGGAGGATGAGCAGTTCTTC	CASSLTGEDEQFF
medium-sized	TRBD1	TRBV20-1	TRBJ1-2	TGCAGTGCTAGAGATAGCGCAGGGGGCTATGGCTACACCTTC	CSARDSAGGYGYTF
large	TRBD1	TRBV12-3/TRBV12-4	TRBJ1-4	TGTGCCAGCAGGAGACAGGGCAATAATGAAAAACTGTTTTTT	CASRRQGNNEKLFF
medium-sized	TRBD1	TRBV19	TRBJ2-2	TGTGCCAGTAGCAAGAGACAGGGGCCCGCGAACACCGGGGAGCTGTTTTTT	CASSKRQGPANTGELFF
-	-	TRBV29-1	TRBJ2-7	TGCAGCGTTGAAGGAGGTCAGACCTACGAGCAGTACTTC	CSVEGGQTYEQYF
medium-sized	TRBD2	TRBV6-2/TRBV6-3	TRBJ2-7	TGTGCCAGCAGACGCACTAGCGGACAGTACGAGCAGTACTTC	CASRRTSGQYEQYF
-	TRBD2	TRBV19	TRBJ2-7	TGTGCCAGTAGTATGAGTAGCGGGACTTACGAGCAGTACTTC	CASSMSSGTYEQYF
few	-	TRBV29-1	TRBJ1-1	TGCAGCGTTGTAGTCGGTCAAGGGACTGAAGCTTTCTTT	CSVVVGQGTEAFF
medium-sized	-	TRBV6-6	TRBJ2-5	TGTGCCAGCAGTTACGACAAGCGGACCCAGTACTTC	CASSYDKRTQYF
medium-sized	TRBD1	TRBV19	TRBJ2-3	TGTGCCAGTAGTATGACAGGGGCAGATACGCAGTATTTT	CASSMTGADTQYF
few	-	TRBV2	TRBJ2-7	TGTGTCAGCCGGGGGGGACAGGGTTACCCATATCAAAACTACGAGCAGTACTTC	CVSRGGQGYPYQNYEQYF
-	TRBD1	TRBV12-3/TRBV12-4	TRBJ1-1	TGTGCCAGCAGCCGGACAGGTGAAGCTTTCTTT	CASSRTGEAFF
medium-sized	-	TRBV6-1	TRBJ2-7	TGTGCCAGCAGTGCGCCCTGGGGTTTGTCCTACGAGCAGTACTTC	CASSAPWGLSYEQYF
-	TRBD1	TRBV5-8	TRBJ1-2	TGTGCCAGCAGCTCACGGACAGGGGGCCTTTACACCTTC	CASSSRTGGLYTF
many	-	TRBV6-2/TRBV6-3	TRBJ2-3	TGTGCCAGCAGGCCATTCGACCCAGATACGCAGTATTTT	CASRPFDPDTQYF
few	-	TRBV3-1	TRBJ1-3	TGTGCCAGCAAGGGAGACGTAAGTGGAAACACCATATATTTT	CASKGDVSGNTIYF
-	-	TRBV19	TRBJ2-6	TGTGCCACTGATGGTGCTACTTCTGGGGCCAACGTCCTGACTTTC	CATDGATSGANVLTF